A single sample gave rise to the 17 T cell receptor beta chains below, sequenced in a study of cytomegalovirus exposure and HLA in healthy donors. Produced via immunoSEQ multiplex PCR; TCRdb's table is partial and in-frame only. Among roughly 170,000 clones, 84% were seen once, and the ten largest hold 2.5% to 3.5%. The sequenced material came from PBMCs. Receptors were obtained from a woman aged 18-30 years in good health and CMV-seropositive.

The V call is TRBV27, the J call TRBJ2-7, with no clear D. Trimming took off 8 bases at V and 4 bases at J, with 6 bases between the two ends. Germline V gives CDR1 MNHEY, CDR2 SMNVEV (reference sequence). The CDR3 spans 10 residues. The CDR3 loop is CASSLYEQYF. As DNA, the CDR3 is TGTGCCAGCTCCTTATACGAGCAGTACTTC.

The chain combines TRBV20-1 with TRBJ1-1; 7 bases align to TRBD1. The CDR3 spans 11 residues. Germline V gene lookup returns CDR1 DFQATT and CDR2 SNEGSKA (reference sequence). Trimming at V came to 5 bases and at J to 12 bases, leaving 9 bases not matched to a gene. The CDR3 spells CSARQGSRTFF. The CDR3 coding sequence is TGCAGTGCTCGACAGGGCTCAAGGACTTTCTTT.

The chain employs TRBV27 and TRBJ2-1; D perhaps matches TRBD1 (6 bases). The CDR3 spans 11 residues. Between the trimmed V and J ends, which lost 6 bases and 10 bases, there was a span of 10 bases. The V gene's germline CDR1 is MNHEY and CDR2 SMNVEV (reference sequence). The CDR3 protein is CASRGQREQFF. As DNA, the CDR3 is TGTGCCAGCAGAGGACAGCGGGAGCAGTTCTTC.

This clone occurred a few times. The rearrangement links TRBV4-2 to TRBJ2-2; TRBD1 aligns across 7 bases. J was trimmed by 7 bases and V by 6 bases; bases with no gene match: 5. Per germline, CDR1 LGHNA and CDR2 YNFKEQ. CDR3 size: 13 residues. For the CDR3, the DNA is TGTGCCAGCAGTCAACAGGGGAACGGGGAGCTGTTTTTT. It translates to CASSQQGNGELFF.

This clone has just one count. The CDR3 loop is CASSSNGGHGTDTQYF. CDR3 sequence (DNA): TGTGCCAGCAGCTCCAACGGGGGGCACGGCACAGATACGCAGTATTTT. The chain uses TRBV11-3 and TRBJ2-3; possible D gene TRBD2, 7 bases. The germline V and J ends were trimmed by 4 bases and 1 base, with 15 bases remaining between them. The CDR3 has 16 amino acids. Germline CDR1 is SGHNT and CDR2 is YENEEA.

The genes are TRBV2 and TRBJ2-1; 14 positions match TRBD2. The V and J ends lost 4 bases and 7 bases, in that order; junction bases with no gene match: 6. There are 16 residues in the CDR3. The germline gives CDR1 SNHLY, CDR2 FYNNEI. The CDR3, as DNA: TGTGCCAGCAGTGTGACTAGCGGGGGGGCCTGGAATGAGCAGTTCTTC. It codes for CASSVTSGGAWNEQFF. Full variable domain (missing parts from reference TRBV2 and TRBJ2-1): EPEVTQTPSHQVTQMGQEVILRCVPISNHLYFYWYRQILGQKVEFLVSFYNNEISEKSEIFDDQFSVERPDGSNFTLKIRSTKLEDSAMYFCASSVTSGGAWNEQFFGPGTRLTVL.

J is TRBJ1-2 and V is TRBV29-1, with 7 bases that match TRBD1. The V and J ends lost 7 bases and 0 bases, in that order; junction bases with no gene match: 5. From germline, CDR1 is SQVTM and CDR2 ANQGSEA. This CDR3 comprises 13 residues. The CDR3 loop is CSATGVANYGYTF. Written as DNA, the CDR3 is TGCAGCGCCACAGGGGTAGCTAACTATGGCTACACCTTC.

The chain joins TRBV6-5 to TRBJ2-7; D is unresolved. The CDR3 sequence is 14 residues long. CDR1 and CDR2 from the germline V gene are MNHEY and SVGAGI. V was trimmed by 6 bases and J by 3 bases, leaving 15 bases between them. In nucleotides, the CDR3 is TGTGCCAGCAGCCCAGGTCCTTTGAGCTACGAGCAGTACTTC. Translated: CASSPGPLSYEQYF.

This clone has a handful of counts. The chain is built from TRBV4-3 and TRBJ1-6; perhaps TRBD1 as D (6 bases). CDR3 size: 18 residues. Trimming shortened V by 1 base and J by 5 bases, and 18 bases separated the two germline ends. The germline V gene has CDR1 LGHNA and CDR2 YSLEER. CDR3 sequence: CASSQVSFYRANNSPLHF. Here the CDR3 DNA reads TGCGCCAGCAGCCAAGTCAGTTTTTACAGGGCGAATAATTCACCCCTCCACTTT.

The CDR3 nucleotides are TGTGCCAGCAGTCACACCCAAACCGGGACAGGGAGTGGCTACACCTTC. Translated, it gives CASSHTQTGTGSGYTF. V is TRBV14 and J is TRBJ1-2; 9 bases line up with TRBD1. CDR3 length: 16 amino acids. Germline lookup yields CDR1 SGHDN and CDR2 FVKESK. Trimming cost V 6 bases and J 7 bases; bases outside gene matches: 15.

The rearrangement links TRBV5-1 to TRBJ2-5; 9 bases agree with TRBD2. Trimming cost V 4 bases and J 4 bases; bases outside gene matches: 11. In germline, CDR1 is SGHRS, CDR2 YFSETQ. CDR3 length: 16 residues. The CDR3, as DNA: TGCGCCAGCAGCCTCGGGAGCAGCGGGGGGCGAGAGACCCAGTACTTC. Translated: CASSLGSSGGRETQYF. Complete variable domain (other parts from reference TRBV5-1 and TRBJ2-5): KAGVTQTPRYLIKTRGQQVTLSCSPISGHRSVSWYQQTPGQGLQFLFEYFSETQRNKGNFPGRFSGRQFSNSRSEMNVSTLELGDSALYLCASSLGSSGGRETQYFGPGTRLLVL.

This clone has only a few counts. V and J are TRBV5-6 and TRBJ1-5, with D hard to call. V was clipped by 0 bases and J by 1 base, with 5 bases between them. The CDR3 has 14 residues. Looked up from germline, CDR1 is SGHDT and CDR2 is YYEEEE. The CDR3 region is CASSLVGSNQPQHF. The CDR3 bases are TGTGCCAGCAGCTTGGTCGGGAGCAATCAGCCCCAGCATTTT.

This rearrangement joins TRBV4-3 to TRBJ1-1; 7 nucleotides match TRBD1. Trimming at V came to 0 bases and at J to 1 base, leaving 5 bases not matched to a gene. Germline V CDR1 and CDR2: LGHNA, YSLEER. This CDR3 region has 16 residues. The CDR3 loop reads CASSQEPQGGNTEAFF. CDR3 sequence (DNA): TGCGCCAGCAGCCAAGAACCCCAGGGGGGGAACACTGAAGCTTTCTTT.

V gene TRBV5-1 combines with J gene TRBJ1-1, with 8 bases aligning to TRBD1. Looked up from germline, CDR1 is SGHRS and CDR2 is YFSETQ. Unmatched junction bases numbered 7, after V lost 8 bases and J lost 1 base. There are 14 residues in the CDR3. The CDR3 is CASRPGTGNTEAFF. The CDR3 DNA reads as TGCGCCAGTAGACCGGGGACAGGGAACACTGAAGCTTTCTTT. The full variable domain, its missing parts supplied by reference TRBV5-1 and TRBJ1-1, is KAGVTQTPRYLIKTRGQQVTLSCSPISGHRSVSWYQQTPGQGLQFLFEYFSETQRNKGNFPGRFSGRQFSNSRSEMNVSTLELGDSALYLCASRPGTGNTEAFFGQGTRLTVV.

The chain links TRBV5-1 to TRBJ2-7; D remains unclear. The CDR3 covers 13 residues. The ends were cut back, 4 bases at V and 2 bases at J, with 10 bases in the middle. CDR1 and CDR2 from the germline V gene are SGHRS and YFSETQ. The CDR3 region has the DNA TGCGCCAGCAGCCTCCAAGCAACCTACGAGCAGTACTTC. Protein: CASSLQATYEQYF.

V usage is TRBV27 and J usage is TRBJ2-3; unclear D gene. This CDR3 spans 11 amino acids. Germline V gene lookup returns CDR1 MNHEY and CDR2 SMNVEV (reference sequence). Trimming stripped 3 bases from V and 5 bases from J, with 3 bases between. CDR3 residues: CASSFRDTQYF. Written as DNA, the CDR3 is TGTGCCAGCAGTTTTAGAGATACGCAGTATTTT.

V is TRBV23-1 and J is TRBJ1-1; 8 nucleotides match TRBD1. TRBV23-1 is marked as an open reading frame, function uncertain. This CDR3 is 13 amino acids long. V lost 3 bases to trimming and J lost 5 bases; unmatched junction nucleotides: 2. The CDR3 DNA is TGCGCCAGCAGTCACCGACAGGGGACTGAAGCTTTCTTT. Translating it yields CASSHRQGTEAFF.